This passage covers 31 T cell receptor beta chains from one sample sequenced in a study of PD-1 blockade in classical Hodgkin lymphoma. Assay: immunoSEQ multiplex PCR; the TCRdb copy retains only in-frame clones and omits some. The sample has tens of thousands of clones; about 90% are singletons. Time point reported: cycle 4 day 1 (C4D1), after five to seven weeks of nivolumab. Each patient's relapse followed autologous stem cell transplantation, and brentuximab vedotin exposure varied. The source was peripheral blood mononuclear cells (PBMCs), collected before the fourth cycle of nivolumab. These receptors came from a human donor with classical Hodgkin lymphoma.

This clone showed up just once. The chain is built from TRBV2 and TRBJ2-3; D is possibly TRBD2 (5 bases). Germline V lookup: CDR1 SNHLY, CDR2 FYNNEI. CDR3 length: 12 residues. Between the trimmed V and J ends, which lost 6 bases and 2 bases, there was a span of 6 bases. CDR3 amino acids: CASRTNTDTQYF. CDR3 DNA: TGTGCCAGCAGGACTAACACAGATACGCAGTATTTT. Filled out from reference TRBV2 and TRBJ2-3, the complete variable domain reads EPEVTQTPSHQVTQMGQEVILRCVPISNHLYFYWYRQILGQKVEFLVSFYNNEISEKSEIFDDQFSVERPDGSNFTLKIRSTKLEDSAMYFCASRTNTDTQYFGPGTRLTVL.

V usage is TRBV6-5 and J usage is TRBJ1-5; D call uncertain. The V gene lost 2 bases and the J gene lost 5 bases, with 7 bases spanning the gap. Germline values: CDR1 MNHEY, CDR2 SVGAGI. This CDR3 has 13 residues. CDR3 residues: CASSYGTYQPQHF. For the CDR3, the DNA is TGTGCCAGCAGTTACGGCACCTATCAGCCCCAGCATTTT.

This clone was counted a few times. This chain connects TRBV13 to TRBJ2-5, with 8 bases aligning to TRBD1. CDR1 is PRHDT, CDR2 FYEKMQ, per germline (reference sequence). The CDR3 has 14 amino acids. V shed 5 bases and J 3 bases; nucleotides not matched to a gene: 5. The CDR3: CASSTRQGKETQYF. In DNA form, the CDR3 reads TGTGCCAGCAGCACCCGACAGGGGAAAGAGACCCAGTACTTC.

The chain is built from TRBV2 and TRBJ1-3; D is unresolved. V was pared by 6 bases and J by 0 bases, with 12 bases between. Germline V gene data show CDR1 as SNHLY and CDR2 as FYNNEI. This CDR3 has 15 amino acids. The CDR3 DNA reads TGTGCCAGCAGGGTCAGTGTCGACTCTGGAAACACCATATATTTT. This codes for CASRVSVDSGNTIYF.

The rearrangement links TRBV14 to TRBJ2-7; TRBD1 agrees at 8 bases. In germline, CDR1 is SGHDN, CDR2 FVKESK. V lost 2 bases and J lost 6; bases outside the gene matches: 9. The length of the CDR3 is 15 residues. CDR3 nucleotides: TGTGCCAGCAGCCAACCCACGGGACAGGTGGCCGAGCAGTACTTC. Translation gives CASSQPTGQVAEQYF.

The chain carries TRBV6-5 and TRBJ1-1; D is ambiguous. The CDR3 sequence is 15 residues long. CDR1 MNHEY and CDR2 SVGAGI come from the germline V gene. Trimming removed 8 bases from V and 3 bases from J, with 19 bases in between. CDR3 coding DNA: TGTGCCAGCCTCCCCTGGGCCGTTTCGGACACTGAAGCTTTCTTT. Its protein is CASLPWAVSDTEAFF.

The chain recombines TRBV2 with TRBJ2-2, with D tentatively TRBD1 or TRBD2 (5 bases each). V was pared by 8 bases and J by 2 bases, with 15 bases between. This CDR3 is built from 15 residues. Germline lookup yields CDR1 SNHLY and CDR2 FYNNEI. The CDR3 spells CASGGPLPNTGELFF. The CDR3 DNA reads TGTGCCAGCGGGGGTCCCCTTCCCAACACCGGGGAGCTGTTTTTT.

The chain joins TRBV5-6 to TRBJ2-7; 7 bases are shared with TRBD1. Germline V gene lookup returns CDR1 SGHDT and CDR2 YYEEEE. V gave up 3 bases and J gave up 4 bases; unmatched junction bases: 4. The CDR3 loop spans 13 amino acids. The CDR3 sequence is CASSYRGSYEQYF. The CDR3 coding sequence is TGTGCCAGCAGCTACAGGGGAAGTTACGAGCAGTACTTC.

The V and J genes are TRBV19 and TRBJ1-1, with TRBD1 matching 9 bases. After removal of 7 bases from V and 2 bases from J, the junction contained 8 bases not matched to a gene. Germline V gives CDR1 LNHDA, CDR2 SQIVND (reference sequence). The CDR3 totals 15 residues. The CDR3 region is CASTAGTGYNTEAFF. The CDR3 DNA reads TGTGCCAGTACCGCCGGGACAGGGTACAACACTGAAGCTTTCTTT.

The chain links TRBV5-5 to TRBJ2-5, with TRBD2 as a possible D gene (5 bases). Trimming stripped 0 bases from V and 5 bases from J, with 11 bases between. CDR1 and CDR2 from the germline V gene are SGHKS and YYEKEE (reference sequence). The CDR3 has 14 amino acids. CDR3 amino acids: CASSLEVRGETQYF. In DNA, the CDR3 is TGTGCCAGCAGCTTGGAGGTCAGAGGGGAGACCCAGTACTTC.

Only one count was recorded for this clone. This rearrangement joins TRBV7-3 to TRBJ2-2; tentatively, D is TRBD2 (5 bases). The ends were cut back, 2 bases at V and 1 base at J, with 14 bases in the middle. The CDR3 runs 17 residues. Germline lookup yields CDR1 SGHTA and CDR2 FQGTGA. The CDR3 region is CASSLLGYGVNTGELFF. The CDR3 DNA is TGTGCCAGCAGCTTATTAGGGTACGGGGTGAACACCGGGGAGCTGTTTTTT.

The chain couples TRBV18 to TRBJ2-5; weak D call: TRBD1 (6 bases). The CDR3 contains 13 residues. Trimming pared 2 bases from V and 5 bases from J, leaving 9 bases between. Germline V gene sequence: CDR1 KGHSH, CDR2 LQKENI. The CDR3 DNA follows: TGTGCCAGCTCACCAACAGGGCGGGAGACCCAGTACTTC. It codes for CASSPTGRETQYF.

This clone was seen only once. This sequence joins TRBV9 and TRBJ2-2, with 10 bases aligning to TRBD2. The CDR3 loop spans 15 amino acids. Germline V gives CDR1 SGDLS, CDR2 YYNGEE. After removal of 6 bases from V and 7 bases from J, the junction contained 9 bases not matched to a gene. CDR3 loop: CASTEAGGPSGELFF. For the CDR3, the DNA is TGTGCCAGCACCGAAGCGGGGGGGCCTAGCGGGGAGCTGTTTTTT.

The genes are TRBV7-6 and TRBJ1-2; TRBD1 matches at 8 bases. Germline CDR1 is SGHVS and CDR2 is FNYEAQ. Unmatched junction bases numbered 4, after V lost 2 bases and J lost 2 bases. The CDR3 has 15 residues. The CDR3 region has the DNA TGTGCCAGCAGCTTAAGGCAGGGGGCGAACTATGGCTACACCTTC. Translated: CASSLRQGANYGYTF.

The J gene is TRBJ2-7, the V gene TRBV9; D gene ambiguous. The CDR3 extends over 14 amino acids. V shed 2 bases and J shed 0 bases, with 9 bases lying between them. Germline CDR1 SGDLS, CDR2 YYNGEE. Here the CDR3 reads CASSVSRNSYEQYF. The DNA of the CDR3 is TGTGCCAGCAGCGTTAGTCGGAACTCCTACGAGCAGTACTTC.

V and J are TRBV7-8 and TRBJ2-7; the D is unclear. Germline V gives CDR1 SGHVS, CDR2 FQNEAQ. The CDR3 length is 14 residues. The V end lost 1 base, the J end lost 3 bases, and 10 bases lay between the germline ends. The CDR3 coding sequence is TGTGCCAGCAGCTTAGGCGACACCTACTACGAGCAGTACTTC. Amino acids: CASSLGDTYYEQYF.

This clone was detected once. This rearrangement joins TRBV7-8 to TRBJ1-4, with no clear D. Trimming cost V 1 base and J 2 bases, with 8 bases left between them. Germline V lookup: CDR1 SGHVS, CDR2 FQNEAQ. The CDR3 runs to 15 residues. The CDR3: CASSLVTRTNEKLFF. The CDR3 bases are TGTGCCAGCAGCTTAGTGACGAGGACTAATGAAAAACTGTTTTTT. The full variable domain, its missing parts supplied by reference TRBV7-8 and TRBJ1-4, is GAGVSQSPRYKVAKRGQDVALRCDPISGHVSLFWYQQALGQGPEFLTYFQNEAQLDKSGLPSDRFFAERPEGSVSTLKIQRTQQEDSAVYLCASSLVTRTNEKLFFGSGTQLSVL.

J is TRBJ2-7 and V is TRBV7-9; 9 bases map to TRBD1. CDR3 size: 14 residues. Germline lookup yields CDR1 SEHNR and CDR2 FQNEAQ (reference sequence). After removal of 6 bases from V and 7 bases from J, the junction contained 10 bases not matched to a gene. CDR3 loop: CASSSGQGVKEQYF. In DNA form, the CDR3 reads TGTGCCAGCAGTTCGGGACAGGGAGTAAAAGAGCAGTACTTC.

This chain's CDR3 is CASSYRRQAGEGIYGYTF. The DNA for the CDR3 is TGTGCCAGCAGCTACCGGAGGCAGGCCGGAGAGGGGATCTATGGCTACACCTTC. The rearrangement uses TRBV27 and TRBJ1-2; D is perhaps TRBD1 (5 bases). This CDR3 region has 18 residues. CDR1 and CDR2 (germline): MNHEY, SMNVEV (reference sequence). Trimming left V 6 bases short and J 4 bases short, with 27 bases between.

The genes are TRBV5-4 and TRBJ1-3; D may be TRBD1 (5 bases). Trimming stripped 5 bases from V and 0 bases from J, with 9 bases between. The CDR3 spans 14 residues. Germline-derived CDR1 and CDR2 are SGHNT and YYREEE (reference sequence). The CDR3 coding sequence is TGTGCCAGCAGTAGGACAAGCTCTGGAAACACCATATATTTT. Amino acid sequence: CASSRTSSGNTIYF.

A single count supports this clone. The V call is TRBV2, the J call TRBJ1-1; tentatively, D is TRBD1 (5 bases). Trimming took 4 bases from V and 3 from J, leaving 9 bases between them. CDR1 is SNHLY and CDR2 is FYNNEI in the germline V gene. The CDR3 loop spans 13 amino acids. CDR3 amino acids: CASSVTGHTEAFF. The CDR3 DNA reads as TGTGCCAGCAGTGTTACAGGACACACTGAAGCTTTCTTT.

The DNA for the CDR3 is TGTGCCAGCAGCTTGGAGCTGGCGGGGGGGCAACCTGAGCAGTTCTTC. Translation gives CASSLELAGGQPEQFF. The rearrangement uses TRBV5-6 and TRBJ2-1; 9 bases match TRBD2. V trimming: 0 bases; J trimming: 9 bases; junction bases outside the gene matches: 10. CDR1 is SGHDT and CDR2 is YYEEEE in the germline V gene. The CDR3 has 16 residues.

This chain joins TRBV30 and TRBJ2-5; 8 bases map to TRBD2. Germline V gives CDR1 GTSNPN, CDR2 SVGIG (reference sequence). The V segment lost 4 bases and the J segment 5 bases; nucleotides outside the gene matches: 6. CDR3 size: 13 residues. CDR3 sequence reads: CAWMRGESETQYF. The CDR3 DNA follows: TGTGCCTGGATGCGGGGGGAAAGTGAGACCCAGTACTTC.

This chain connects TRBV18 to TRBJ1-2, with TRBD1 as a possible D gene (5 bases). V was clipped by 3 bases and J by 8 bases, with 10 bases between them. Germline V lookup: CDR1 KGHSH, CDR2 LQKENI. The CDR3 is 12 residues long. The CDR3 reads CASSPGTGGYTF. CDR3 nucleotide sequence: TGTGCCAGCTCACCTGGGACGGGCGGCTACACCTTC.

The V and J genes are TRBV6-5 and TRBJ1-4, with D uncertain. Trimming took 8 bases from V and 6 from J, leaving 7 bases between them. CDR3 length equals 11 residues. In germline, CDR1 is MNHEY, CDR2 SVGAGI. This CDR3 is CASGRYEKLFF. DNA for the CDR3: TGTGCCAGCGGGAGATATGAAAAACTGTTTTTT.

V and J are TRBV6-1 and TRBJ1-2; the D gene is possibly TRBD1 (6 bases). Trimming cost V 2 bases and J 5 bases, with 15 bases left between them. Germline values: CDR1 MNHNS, CDR2 SASEGT. This CDR3 comprises 15 residues. The CDR3 sequence is CASSESWTEVYGYTF. The CDR3 DNA reads TGTGCCAGCAGTGAAAGTTGGACAGAAGTTTATGGCTACACCTTC.

The chain has TRBV7-8 and TRBJ1-1, with D hard to call. Germline assignment: CDR1 SGHVS and CDR2 FQNEAQ. CDR3 size: 13 residues. Trimming pared 1 base from V and 5 bases from J, leaving 8 bases between. CDR3 sequence (DNA): TGTGCCAGCAGCTTAGAGGGATTGACTGAAGCTTTCTTT. Translating gives CASSLEGLTEAFF.

This clone has only a few counts. The chain carries TRBV27 and TRBJ1-2, with D uncertain. This CDR3 region has 16 residues. Trimming stripped 0 bases from V and 4 bases from J, with 15 bases between. Germline-derived CDR1 and CDR2 are MNHEY and SMNVEV (reference sequence). The chain's CDR3 is CASSLSPSTAVYGYTF. The CDR3 coding sequence is TGTGCCAGCAGTTTATCGCCCAGCACAGCCGTCTATGGCTACACCTTC.

The CDR3 spells CASSPTGEAYNEQFF. The CDR3 DNA reads as TGCGCCAGCAGCCCGACAGGGGAGGCCTACAATGAGCAGTTCTTC. The V gene is TRBV10-1, the J gene TRBJ2-1; 8 bases are a match to TRBD1. The CDR3 is made up of 15 amino acids. Trimming at V came to 6 bases and at J to 2 bases, leaving 6 bases not matched to a gene. Per the germline V gene, CDR1 is WNHNN and CDR2 is SYGVQD (reference sequence).

This clone was found a few times. This rearrangement joins TRBV2 to TRBJ1-6, with D maybe TRBD1 (6 bases). V was cut by 5 bases and J by 7 bases, with 9 bases left in between. This CDR3 spans 13 amino acids. Germline V CDR1 and CDR2: SNHLY, FYNNEI. The CDR3 loop is CASSITGNSPLHF. The CDR3 nucleotides are TGTGCCAGCAGTATCACAGGGAATTCACCCCTCCACTTT.

V and J are TRBV4-2 and TRBJ2-1; 7 bases map to TRBD1. The CDR3 loop spans 15 amino acids. Germline CDR1 reads LGHNA; CDR2 reads YNFKEQ. J gave up 6 bases and V 1 base, and 6 bases lay outside the gene matches. CDR3 nucleotide sequence: TGTGCCAGCAGCCAAGCCGAAGGGACAGTCAATGAGCAGTTCTTC. This translates into CASSQAEGTVNEQFF.